These T cell receptor beta chains were read from a single sample in a study of blood T cell repertoires in COVID-19. This table comes from immunoSEQ multiplex PCR, and its TCRdb copy is limited to in-frame clones, with some not included. There are a few hundred thousand clones in the sample; around 83% occur only once, and approximately 5% lies in the top ten. Sequences were obtained from PBMCs or T cells enriched from blood (not recorded which). All receptors come from a woman aged 50 to 60 who had recovered from COVID-19. The CDR3 runs from the conserved cysteine through the conserved F or W. Fields, in order: D gene, clone size, J gene, V gene, CDR3 protein, CDR3 DNA. A D gene is named only where the DNA matches it firmly. Clone size is given for some rows only: seen once, a few or many times, or a class if the clone is expanded.

TRBD1 | - | TRBJ1-2 | TRBV3-1/TRBV3-2 | CASSRGTGGGYTF | TGTGCCAGCAGCCGTGGGACAGGGGGTGGCTACACCTTC
- | - | TRBJ2-7 | TRBV5-5 | CASSPTGTSYEQYF | TGTGCCAGCAGCCCCACCGGGACATCCTACGAGCAGTACTTC
- | - | TRBJ1-2 | TRBV6-5 | CASSEGGGAGYGYTF | TGTGCCAGCAGCGAGGGGGGGGGCGCAGGCTATGGCTACACCTTC
- | few | TRBJ1-2 | TRBV18 | CASSPLGGEINYGYTF | TGTGCCAGCTCACCACTCGGGGGAGAGATTAACTATGGCTACACCTTC
- | - | TRBJ2-5 | TRBV29-1 | CSVVTAQETQYF | TGCAGCGTTGTGACAGCTCAAGAGACCCAGTACTTC
- | few | TRBJ2-2 | TRBV30 | CAWNFYTGELFF | TGTGCCTGGAACTTCTACACCGGGGAGCTGTTTTTT
TRBD2 | - | TRBJ2-7 | TRBV29-1 | CSVATSGTEQYF | TGCAGCGTCGCGACTAGCGGGACTGAGCAGTACTTC
TRBD1 | - | TRBJ1-2 | TRBV27 | CAASPQGAIGYTF | TGTGCCGCTAGCCCCCAGGGGGCGATTGGCTACACCTTC
TRBD1 | - | TRBJ2-5 | TRBV7-9 | CASSYDRAQETQYF | TGTGCCAGCAGTTATGACAGGGCCCAAGAGACCCAGTACTTC
- | - | TRBJ2-1 | TRBV9 | CASSVDAGRQYNEQFF | TGTGCCAGCAGCGTAGATGCGGGACGACAGTACAATGAGCAGTTCTTC
TRBD1 | - | TRBJ2-1 | TRBV19 | CASSFSRTGRTYNEQFF | TGTGCCAGTAGTTTCTCCAGGACAGGAAGAACCTACAATGAGCAGTTCTTC
TRBD2 | - | TRBJ2-7 | TRBV4-2 | CASSQELPSGRAVYEQYF | TGTGCCAGCAGCCAAGAGTTGCCTAGCGGGAGGGCCGTCTACGAGCAGTACTTC
- | - | TRBJ2-5 | TRBV10-3 | CAISEPGTARETQYF | TGTGCCATCAGTGAGCCAGGCACCGCAAGGGAGACCCAGTACTTC
TRBD1 | - | TRBJ1-2 | TRBV7-9 | CASSPPTGVGYTF | TGTGCCAGCAGCCCGCCGACAGGGGTAGGCTACACCTTC
- | few | TRBJ2-1 | TRBV7-9 | CASSLDASQFF | TGTGCCAGCAGCCTAGACGCTAGCCAGTTCTTC
TRBD1 | - | TRBJ1-4 | TRBV11-2 | CASSSGTAEKLFF | TGTGCCAGCAGCTCTGGGACAGCTGAAAAACTGTTTTTT
TRBD1 | - | TRBJ1-6 | TRBV7-8 | CASSSTPGQGLSPLHF | TGTGCCAGCAGCTCAACACCGGGACAGGGACTTTCACCCCTCCACTTT
TRBD1 | - | TRBJ2-1 | TRBV18 | CASSPRDRGLTYNEQFF | TGTGCCAGCTCACCCCGGGACAGGGGGCTGACCTACAATGAGCAGTTCTTC
- | once | TRBJ1-2 | TRBV5-1 | CASSLDRVYYGYTF | TGCGCCAGCAGCTTGGACAGGGTTTACTATGGCTACACCTTC
- | once | TRBJ1-4 | TRBV6-2/TRBV6-3 | CASSSRGGGGIF | TGTGCCAGCAGCTCCCGGGGAGGCGGTGGGATTTTT
- | - | TRBJ1-5 | TRBV6-5 | CASRPPGRENQPQHF | TGTGCCAGCAGGCCCCCGGGCAGGGAAAATCAGCCCCAGCATTTT
- | few | TRBJ1-1 | TRBV9 | CASTSGDTYTEAFF | TGTGCCAGCACCTCAGGGGACACCTACACTGAAGCTTTCTTT
- | - | TRBJ1-2 | TRBV11-2 | CASSLEYSYRAGYTF | TGTGCCAGCAGCTTAGAATATTCTTACAGGGCGGGCTACACCTTC
TRBD2 | - | TRBJ2-2 | TRBV10-3 | CAIEPSGGAGNGELFF | TGTGCCATCGAGCCTAGCGGGGGGGCCGGAAACGGGGAGCTGTTTTTT
TRBD1 | - | TRBJ1-2 | TRBV9 | CASSVGQIDGYTF | TGTGCCAGCAGCGTGGGACAGATTGATGGCTACACCTTC
TRBD1 | - | TRBJ1-1 | TRBV5-1 | CASSLVGQGPKWTEAFF | TGCGCCAGCAGCTTGGTTGGACAGGGTCCGAAGTGGACTGAAGCTTTCTTT
- | - | TRBJ2-1 | TRBV5-1 | CASSAGLLQHNEQFF | TGCGCCAGCAGCGCAGGCCTTCTACAACACAATGAGCAGTTCTTC
TRBD1 | - | TRBJ1-3 | TRBV9 | CASSDRQGAGGNTIYF | TGTGCCAGCAGCGACAGACAGGGGGCAGGTGGAAACACCATATATTTT
- | - | TRBJ2-7 | TRBV6-6 | CATGATYEQYF | TGTGCCACGGGTGCAACCTACGAGCAGTACTTC
- | - | TRBJ1-1 | TRBV7-2 | CASSSQTGTEAFF | TGTGCCAGCAGTTCTCAGACAGGCACTGAAGCTTTCTTT
- | - | TRBJ1-6 | TRBV5-1 | CASSLAEGTYSPLHF | TGCGCCAGCAGCTTGGCCGAGGGTACCTATTCACCCCTCCACTTT
- | - | TRBJ2-3 | TRBV7-3 | CASRLEASSTDTQYF | TGTGCCAGCAGACTAGAGGCTTCTAGCACAGATACGCAGTATTTT
TRBD1 | few | TRBJ1-5 | TRBV7-3 | CASSQGAGQPQHF | TGTGCCAGCAGTCAGGGGGCCGGTCAGCCCCAGCATTTT
TRBD1 | once | TRBJ1-2 | TRBV10-3 | CAISEQGDRGRGYTF | TGTGCCATCAGTGAACAAGGGGACAGGGGGCGCGGCTACACCTTC
- | - | TRBJ2-7 | TRBV10-3 | CAISDLMWESSYEQYF | TGTGCCATCAGTGATTTAATGTGGGAGAGCTCCTACGAGCAGTACTTC
TRBD2 | few | TRBJ2-7 | TRBV27 | CASSLTSGKALEQYF | TGTGCCAGCAGTTTGACTAGCGGGAAGGCACTCGAGCAGTACTTC
- | - | TRBJ1-2 | TRBV3-1/TRBV3-2 | CASSQGGAFYGYTF | TGTGCCAGCAGCCAAGGGGGCGCCTTCTATGGCTACACCTTC
- | - | TRBJ2-3 | TRBV5-1 | CASSLSRRGFRTDTQYF | TGCGCCAGCAGCTTGTCAAGAAGAGGGTTCCGCACAGATACGCAGTATTTT
TRBD1 | - | TRBJ1-1 | TRBV12-3/TRBV12-4 | CASLQGFWTEAFF | TGTGCCAGCTTACAGGGGTTCTGGACTGAAGCTTTCTTT
- | - | TRBJ1-4 | TRBV18 | CASSPQSSGSNEKLFF | TGTGCCAGCTCACCACAATCCTCGGGTTCTAATGAAAAACTGTTTTTT
- | - | TRBJ2-7 | TRBV9 | CASSPRDLLDPYEQYF | TGTGCCAGCAGCCCCAGGGACTTACTCGACCCTTACGAGCAGTACTTC
- | - | TRBJ1-4 | TRBV10-3 | CAISPWEDPTNEKLFF | TGTGCCATCAGCCCTTGGGAGGATCCAACTAATGAAAAACTGTTTTTT